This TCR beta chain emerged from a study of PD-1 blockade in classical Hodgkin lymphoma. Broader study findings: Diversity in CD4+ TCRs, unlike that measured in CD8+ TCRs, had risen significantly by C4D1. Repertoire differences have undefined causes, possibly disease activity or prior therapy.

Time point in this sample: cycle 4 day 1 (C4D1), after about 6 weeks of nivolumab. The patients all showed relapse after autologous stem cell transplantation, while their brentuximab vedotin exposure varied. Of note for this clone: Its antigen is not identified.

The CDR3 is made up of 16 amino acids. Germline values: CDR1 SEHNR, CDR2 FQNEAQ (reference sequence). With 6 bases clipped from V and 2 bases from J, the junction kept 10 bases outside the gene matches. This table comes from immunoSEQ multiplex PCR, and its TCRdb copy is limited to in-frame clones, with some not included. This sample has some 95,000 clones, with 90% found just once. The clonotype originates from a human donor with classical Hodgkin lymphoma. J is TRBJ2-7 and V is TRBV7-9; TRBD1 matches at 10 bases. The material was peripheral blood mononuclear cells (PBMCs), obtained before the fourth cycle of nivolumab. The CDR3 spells CASSYHRDRGTYEQYF. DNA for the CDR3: TGTGCCAGCAGTTACCACCGGGACAGGGGCACCTACGAGCAGTACTTC.